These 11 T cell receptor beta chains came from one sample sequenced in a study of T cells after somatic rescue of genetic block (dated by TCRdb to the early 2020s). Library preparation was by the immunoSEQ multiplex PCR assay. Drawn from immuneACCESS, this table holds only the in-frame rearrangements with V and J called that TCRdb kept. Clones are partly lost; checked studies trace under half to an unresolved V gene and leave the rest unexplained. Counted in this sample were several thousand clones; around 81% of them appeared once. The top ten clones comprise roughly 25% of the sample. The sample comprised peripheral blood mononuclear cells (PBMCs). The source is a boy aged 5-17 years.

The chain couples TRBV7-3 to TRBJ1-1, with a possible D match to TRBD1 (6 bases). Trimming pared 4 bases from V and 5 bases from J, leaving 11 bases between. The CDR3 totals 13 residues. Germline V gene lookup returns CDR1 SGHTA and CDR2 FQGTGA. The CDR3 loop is CASSSQGGTEAFF. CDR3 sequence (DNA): TGTGCCAGCAGCTCACAGGGTGGAACTGAAGCTTTCTTT.

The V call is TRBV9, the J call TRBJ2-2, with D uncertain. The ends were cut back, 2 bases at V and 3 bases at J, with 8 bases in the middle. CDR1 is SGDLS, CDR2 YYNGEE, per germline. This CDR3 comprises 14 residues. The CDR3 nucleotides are TGTGCCAGCAGCGTCCTACCTTACACCGGGGAGCTGTTTTTT. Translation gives CASSVLPYTGELFF.

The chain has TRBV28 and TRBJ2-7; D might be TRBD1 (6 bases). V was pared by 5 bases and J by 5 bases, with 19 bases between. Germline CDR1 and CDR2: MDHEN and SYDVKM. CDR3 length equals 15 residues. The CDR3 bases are TGTGCCAGCAGTCTACAGGGAAGCCTCATAAACGAGCAGTACTTC. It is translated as CASSLQGSLINEQYF.

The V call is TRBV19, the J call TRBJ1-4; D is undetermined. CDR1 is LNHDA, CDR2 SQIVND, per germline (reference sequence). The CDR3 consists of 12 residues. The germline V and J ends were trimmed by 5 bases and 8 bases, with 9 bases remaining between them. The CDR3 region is CASSDIKEKLFF. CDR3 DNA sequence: TGTGCCAGTAGTGACATTAAGGAAAAACTGTTTTTT.

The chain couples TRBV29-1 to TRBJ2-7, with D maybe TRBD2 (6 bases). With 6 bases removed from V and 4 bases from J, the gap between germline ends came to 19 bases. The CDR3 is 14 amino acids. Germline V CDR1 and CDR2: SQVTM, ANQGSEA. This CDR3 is CSVKTPSATYEQYF. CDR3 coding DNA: TGCAGCGTAAAAACCCCTAGCGCCACTTACGAGCAGTACTTC.

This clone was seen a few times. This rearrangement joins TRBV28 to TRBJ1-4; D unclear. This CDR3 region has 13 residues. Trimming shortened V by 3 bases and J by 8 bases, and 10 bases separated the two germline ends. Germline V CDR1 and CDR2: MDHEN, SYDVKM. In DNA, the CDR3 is TGTGCCAGCAGTTTCAGAGGAAGCGAAAAACTGTTTTTT. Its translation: CASSFRGSEKLFF. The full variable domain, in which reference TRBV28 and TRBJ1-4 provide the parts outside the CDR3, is DVKVTQSSRYLVKRTGEKVFLECVQDMDHENMFWYRQDPGLGLRLIYFSYDVKMKEKGDIPEGYSVSREKKERFSLILESASTNQTSMYLCASSFRGSEKLFFGSGTQLSVL.

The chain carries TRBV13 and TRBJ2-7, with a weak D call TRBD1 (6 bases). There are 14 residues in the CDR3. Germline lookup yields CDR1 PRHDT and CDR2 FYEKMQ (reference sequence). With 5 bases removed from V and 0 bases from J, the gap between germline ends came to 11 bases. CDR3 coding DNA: TGTGCCAGCAGCCGCCGACAGGCCTCCTACGAGCAGTACTTC. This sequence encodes CASSRRQASYEQYF.

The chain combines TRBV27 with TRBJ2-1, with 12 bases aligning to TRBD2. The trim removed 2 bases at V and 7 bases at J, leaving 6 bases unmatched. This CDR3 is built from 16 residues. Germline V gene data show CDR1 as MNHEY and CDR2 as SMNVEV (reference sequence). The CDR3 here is CASSLGLAGGLNEQFF. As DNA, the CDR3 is TGTGCCAGCAGTTTAGGGCTAGCGGGGGGGCTTAATGAGCAGTTCTTC.

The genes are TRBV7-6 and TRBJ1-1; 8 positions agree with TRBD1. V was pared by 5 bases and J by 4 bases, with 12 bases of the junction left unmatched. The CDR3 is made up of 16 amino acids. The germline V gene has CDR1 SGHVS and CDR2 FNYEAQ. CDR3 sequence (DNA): TGTGCCAGCAGCCGACCTCGGACAGGGCACTTCACTGAAGCTTTCTTT. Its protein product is CASSRPRTGHFTEAFF.

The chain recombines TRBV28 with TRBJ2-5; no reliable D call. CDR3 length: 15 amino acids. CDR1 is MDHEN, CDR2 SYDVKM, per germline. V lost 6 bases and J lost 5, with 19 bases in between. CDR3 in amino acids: CASSKIWDGWETQYF. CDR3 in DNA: TGTGCCAGCAGCAAAATCTGGGATGGATGGGAGACCCAGTACTTC.

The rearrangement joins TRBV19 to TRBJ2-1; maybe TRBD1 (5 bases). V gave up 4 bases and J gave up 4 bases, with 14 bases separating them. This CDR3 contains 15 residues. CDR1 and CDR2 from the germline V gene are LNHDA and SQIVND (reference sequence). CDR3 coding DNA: TGTGCCAGTAGTAAAGGCAGGGAAGTTTACAATGAGCAGTTCTTC. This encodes CASSKGREVYNEQFF.